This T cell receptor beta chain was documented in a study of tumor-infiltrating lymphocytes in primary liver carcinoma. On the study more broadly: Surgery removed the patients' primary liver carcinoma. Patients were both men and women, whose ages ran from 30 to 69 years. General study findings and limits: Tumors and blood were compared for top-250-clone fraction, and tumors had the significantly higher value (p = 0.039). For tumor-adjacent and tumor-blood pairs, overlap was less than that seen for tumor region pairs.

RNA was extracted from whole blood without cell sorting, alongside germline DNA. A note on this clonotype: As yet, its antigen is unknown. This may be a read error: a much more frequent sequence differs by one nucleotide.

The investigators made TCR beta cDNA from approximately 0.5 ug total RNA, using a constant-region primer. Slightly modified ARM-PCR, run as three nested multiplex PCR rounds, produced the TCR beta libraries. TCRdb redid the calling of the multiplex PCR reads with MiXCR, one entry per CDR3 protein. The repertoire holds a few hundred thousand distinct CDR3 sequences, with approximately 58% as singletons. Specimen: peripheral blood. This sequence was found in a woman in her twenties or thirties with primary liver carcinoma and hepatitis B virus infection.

Written as DNA, the CDR3 is TGTGCCAGCAGCTTAACACTCACTGAAGCTTTCTTT. Translation: CASSLTLTEAFF. The rearrangement uses TRBV11-2 and TRBJ1-1; the D is unclear. Germline CDR1 reads SGHAT; CDR2 reads FQNNGV. Trimming left V 2 bases short and J 4 bases short, with 5 bases between. This CDR3 contains 12 residues.